This T cell receptor beta chain was obtained from a study of T cells in Graves' hyperthyroidism and ophthalmopathy. Study conclusions and caveats: Blood also held most thyroid clonotypes expanded beyond 0.001.

With respect to this clonotype: Antigen unknown.

This CDR3 region has 14 residues. Germline V gene lookup returns CDR1 MDHEN and CDR2 SYDVKM. The V end was cut by 5 bases, the J end by 0 bases, with 10 bases between. Researchers took RNA transcripts and amplified the TCR beta CDR3 regions from them. HTBI primers were the set used in a first-round RT-PCR of the TCR CDR3. In TCRdb, the multiplex PCR reads were re-called with MiXCR into one record per CDR3 protein. The table shows 540,000 or so distinct CDR3 sequences, with less than 20% occurring only once. This clonotype originated in a woman aged 30 to 39 with Graves' hyperthyroidism. This chain joins TRBV28 and TRBJ2-5; D not resolved. Sequenced: blood. The CDR3 loop is CASSLRANQETQYF. The CDR3 nucleotides read TGTGCCAGCAGTCTTCGTGCTAACCAAGAGACCCAGTACTTC.